Shown below are 29 T cell receptor beta chains from a single sample sequenced in a study of neoadjuvant anti-PD-1 for oral cavity cancer. Documented time point: after neoadjuvant nivolumab, at surgical resection. Data came from immunoSEQ multiplex PCR; TCRdb stores just in-frame clones and leaves some out. The sample shows approximately 9,600 clones, over 65% of them seen only once. The sample in question was PBMCs, obtained after nivolumab (anti-PD-1) treatment. These receptors were obtained from a person aged 35-80 years with oral cavity squamous cell carcinoma.

The rearrangement links TRBV11-1 to TRBJ2-1; 12 bases agree with TRBD2. Germline loops: CDR1 SGHAT, CDR2 FQDESV (reference sequence). J gave up 9 bases and V 2 bases, and 5 bases lay outside the gene matches. The CDR3 is 15 amino acids. CDR3 sequence: CASSLLAGGIGEQFF. The CDR3 region has the DNA TGTGCCAGCAGCTTACTAGCGGGGGGGATCGGTGAGCAGTTCTTC.

The chain links TRBV5-1 to TRBJ1-5, with D perhaps TRBD1 (5 bases). The CDR3 consists of 14 residues. Between the trimmed V and J ends, which lost 0 bases and 2 bases, there was a span of 6 bases. From germline, CDR1 is SGHRS and CDR2 YFSETQ. DNA for the CDR3: TGCGCCAGCAGCTTGGTAGGGGGCAATCAGCCCCAGCATTTT. Translating gives CASSLVGGNQPQHF.

This chain links TRBV9 with TRBJ2-7; 10 bases match TRBD2. CDR3 length: 15 amino acids. Germline V gene sequence: CDR1 SGDLS, CDR2 YYNGEE. After removal of 0 bases from V and 2 bases from J, the junction contained 2 bases not matched to a gene. The CDR3 DNA reads as TGTGCCAGCAGCGTAGGAACTAGCGGGGCCTACGAGCAGTACTTC. It yields the protein CASSVGTSGAYEQYF.

The chain carries TRBV7-9 and TRBJ1-5; 10 bases are a match to TRBD1. Looked up from germline, CDR1 is SEHNR and CDR2 is FQNEAQ (reference sequence). After removal of 4 bases from V and 0 bases from J, the junction contained 3 bases not matched to a gene. CDR3 size: 16 residues. The DNA for the CDR3 is TGTGCCAGCAGCTCCGGGACAGGGGCTAGCAATCAGCCCCAGCATTTT. Translated: CASSSGTGASNQPQHF. Full variable domain (missing parts from reference TRBV7-9 and TRBJ1-5): DTGVSQNPRHKITKRGQNVTFRCDPISEHNRLYWYRQTLGQGPEFLTYFQNEAQLEKSRLLSDRFSAERPKGSFSTLEIQRTEQGDSAMYLCASSSGTGASNQPQHFGDGTRLSIL.

This clone was seen a handful of times. The genes are TRBV7-9 and TRBJ2-7, with TRBD1 matching over 8 bases. This CDR3 region has 15 residues. J lost 0 bases, V lost 1 base, and 2 bases had no gene match. Germline loops: CDR1 SEHNR, CDR2 FQNEAQ (reference sequence). CDR3 sequence (DNA): TGTGCCAGCAGCTTAGGGGACAGGAGCTCCTACGAGCAGTACTTC. It encodes CASSLGDRSSYEQYF. The full variable domain, rest sourced from reference TRBV7-9 and TRBJ2-7, is DTGVSQNPRHKITKRGQNVTFRCDPISEHNRLYWYRQTLGQGPEFLTYFQNEAQLEKSRLLSDRFSAERPKGSFSTLEIQRTEQGDSAMYLCASSLGDRSSYEQYFGPGTRLTVT.

This clone was counted between two and nine times. V gene TRBV11-2 combines with J gene TRBJ2-2; D not certain. V lost 1 base and J lost 1, with 7 bases in between. CDR3 length equals 15 residues. Germline CDR1 SGHAT, CDR2 FQNNGV. The CDR3 spells CASSLVILNTGELFF. The CDR3, as DNA: TGTGCCAGCAGCTTAGTGATCTTGAACACCGGGGAGCTGTTTTTT.

J is TRBJ1-2 and V is TRBV2, with D hard to call. This CDR3 has 12 amino acids. Trimming pared 7 bases from V and 2 bases from J, leaving 8 bases between. Germline CDR1 reads SNHLY; CDR2 reads FYNNEI. CDR3 in amino acids: CASTSQNYGYTF. The CDR3, as DNA: TGTGCCAGCACCAGCCAGAACTATGGCTACACCTTC. Variable domain in full (rest from reference TRBV2 and TRBJ1-2): EPEVTQTPSHQVTQMGQEVILRCVPISNHLYFYWYRQILGQKVEFLVSFYNNEISEKSEIFDDQFSVERPDGSNFTLKIRSTKLEDSAMYFCASTSQNYGYTFGSGTRLTVV.

The rearrangement joins TRBV9 to TRBJ2-3; the match to TRBD2 covers 7 bases. V shed 4 bases, J shed 5 bases, and the junction held 7 bases outside the gene matches. The CDR3 contains 14 residues. Germline CDR1 reads SGDLS; CDR2 reads YYNGEE. CDR3 residues: CASSLSGKLDTQYF. DNA of the CDR3: TGTGCCAGCAGCCTAAGCGGGAAGCTAGATACGCAGTATTTT.

This clone has a handful of counts. The V call is TRBV28, the J call TRBJ2-7; D may be TRBD2 (6 bases). V shed 5 bases and J shed 1 base, with 21 bases lying between them. Per germline, CDR1 MDHEN and CDR2 SYDVKM. There are 17 residues in the CDR3. The CDR3 DNA follows: TGTGCCAGCAGTGTACGGGGGATTGGCAGGCGATCCTACGAGCAGTACTTC. Residues: CASSVRGIGRRSYEQYF.

The V call is TRBV27, the J call TRBJ2-2; D unclear. The CDR3 is 14 residues long. Trimming pared 4 bases from V and 2 bases from J, leaving 8 bases between. Germline V gene sequence: CDR1 MNHEY, CDR2 SMNVEV (reference sequence). CDR3 bases: TGTGCCAGCAGTTGGGGTTCAAACACCGGGGAGCTGTTTTTT. It encodes CASSWGSNTGELFF.

The chain is built from TRBV19 and TRBJ2-1; 10 nucleotides match TRBD2. The CDR3 runs to 14 residues. The germline V gene has CDR1 LNHDA and CDR2 SQIVND (reference sequence). V trimming: 10 bases; J trimming: 3 bases; junction bases outside the gene matches: 6. The CDR3 DNA follows: TGTGCCACCCAACTAGCGGGAAGCTACAATGAGCAGTTCTTC. Translating it yields CATQLAGSYNEQFF.

This chain uses TRBV18 with TRBJ1-1, with a weak D call TRBD1 (6 bases). This CDR3 spans 16 amino acids. Germline lookup yields CDR1 KGHSH and CDR2 LQKENI. Trimming shortened V by 3 bases and J by 4 bases, and 18 bases separated the two germline ends. The CDR3 loop is CASSPHPGAESTEAFF. In DNA form, the CDR3 reads TGTGCCAGCTCACCTCACCCAGGGGCGGAGAGCACTGAAGCTTTCTTT.

The chain has TRBV19 and TRBJ2-1; possible D gene TRBD1, 6 bases. Trimming cost V 3 bases and J 7 bases, with 13 bases left between them. This CDR3 comprises 14 residues. Germline CDR1 LNHDA, CDR2 SQIVND (reference sequence). DNA for the CDR3: TGTGCCAGTAGTATGTCAGGGGATTTGAATGAGCAGTTCTTC. Protein sequence: CASSMSGDLNEQFF.

The chain is built from TRBV6-6 and TRBJ2-4; the match to TRBD1 covers 9 bases. The CDR3 extends over 15 amino acids. Germline lookup yields CDR1 MNHNY and CDR2 SVGAGI (reference sequence). The V and J ends lost 0 bases and 10 bases, in that order; junction bases with no gene match: 7. The CDR3 is CASSYSRGQGDIQYF. In DNA, the CDR3 is TGTGCCAGCAGTTACTCGAGGGGACAGGGAGATATTCAGTACTTC.

This clone was seen once. The gene calls are TRBV19 and TRBJ1-5; TRBD1 is a possible D gene (5 bases). CDR3 length: 16 residues. Germline CDR1 LNHDA, CDR2 SQIVND (reference sequence). The ends were cut back, 4 bases at V and 2 bases at J, with 15 bases in the middle. This CDR3 is CASSTRTLGGNQPQHF. In nucleotides, the CDR3 is TGTGCCAGTAGTACCCGCACCTTGGGGGGCAATCAGCCCCAGCATTTT.

This clone was observed a handful of times. This sequence joins TRBV11-2 and TRBJ1-6; D gene uncertain. Germline V CDR1 and CDR2: SGHAT, FQNNGV. V lost 5 bases and J lost 7, with 9 bases in between. The CDR3 length is 13 residues. CDR3 coding DNA: TGTGCCAGCAGCCCGGATGAGAATTCACCCCTCCACTTT. It codes for CASSPDENSPLHF.

This clone has just a few counts. J is TRBJ2-3 and V is TRBV4-1; 8 bases are a match to TRBD1. CDR1 is MGHRA and CDR2 is YSYEKL in the germline V gene. The CDR3 loop spans 13 amino acids. With V trimmed by 6 bases and J by 4 bases, 3 bases remained unmatched. This chain's CDR3 is CASSYRGADTQYF. The CDR3 DNA reads TGCGCCAGCAGTTACAGGGGGGCAGATACGCAGTATTTT.

The chain recombines TRBV11-3 with TRBJ2-4, with D perhaps matching TRBD1 (6 bases). Trimming removed 2 bases at V and 2 bases at J, with 13 bases between. The CDR3 has 16 residues. The V gene's germline CDR1 is SGHNT and CDR2 YENEEA. The CDR3 nucleotides are TGTGCCAGCAGCTTAACCCAGGGGTGGACCAAAAACATTCAGTACTTC. Its translation: CASSLTQGWTKNIQYF.

V and J are TRBV6-1 and TRBJ1-1; 9 bases line up with TRBD1. The CDR3 runs 13 residues. With 8 bases clipped from V and 0 bases from J, the junction kept 1 base outside the gene matches. Germline V gene lookup returns CDR1 MNHNS and CDR2 SASEGT. DNA of the CDR3: TGTGCCAGCGGACAGGGGATGAACACTGAAGCTTTCTTT. This translates into CASGQGMNTEAFF.

In its sample, this clone was seen a few times. V is TRBV2 and J is TRBJ1-1; D remains unclear. The germline CDR1 and CDR2 sequences are SNHLY and FYNNEI. The CDR3 runs to 14 residues. With 4 bases removed from V and 1 base from J, the gap between germline ends came to 10 bases. In DNA, the CDR3 is TGTGCCAGCAGTGTTGGGGATAGGAACACTGAAGCTTTCTTT. The encoded protein is CASSVGDRNTEAFF.

This chain links TRBV1 with TRBJ2-7; TRBD2 is taken as the D call from the table, unchecked against the DNA. TRBV1 is termed a pseudogene. This CDR3 has 12 amino acids. CDR3 loop: CTSTTSSYEQYF. The CDR3 nucleotides are TGCACCAGCACCACTAGCTCCTACGAGCAGTACTTC.

The CDR3 sequence is CSARGGNEQYF. The CDR3 DNA is TGCAGTGCTAGAGGAGGAAACGAGCAGTACTTC. The chain links TRBV20-1 to TRBJ2-7, with D uncertain. V was trimmed by 1 base and J by 5 bases, leaving 6 bases between them. The CDR3 extends over 11 amino acids. The germline V gene has CDR1 DFQATT and CDR2 SNEGSKA (reference sequence).

V is TRBV11-2 and J is TRBJ1-2; D gene uncertain. Deletions cut 3 bases from V and 5 bases from J, with 13 bases between. Germline V gene lookup returns CDR1 SGHAT and CDR2 FQNNGV. The CDR3 has 14 residues. CDR3 sequence reads: CASSFPQSPYGYTF. CDR3 bases: TGTGCCAGCAGCTTCCCGCAATCCCCTTATGGCTACACCTTC.

The chain joins TRBV7-3 to TRBJ2-5, with D possibly matching TRBD2 (5 bases). V lost 0 bases and J 5 bases, leaving 13 bases between the germline ends. The germline V gene encodes CDR1 SGHTA and CDR2 FQGTGA. This CDR3 contains 15 residues. The CDR3 reads CASSLTGSGPETQYF. The CDR3 nucleotides are TGTGCCAGCAGCTTAACGGGGAGTGGGCCGGAGACCCAGTACTTC.

V usage is TRBV15 and J usage is TRBJ1-2, with D hard to call. V shed 1 base and J shed 6 bases, with 15 bases lying between them. CDR1 and CDR2 (germline): LNHNV, YYDKDF (reference sequence). This CDR3 region has 15 residues. The CDR3 here is CATSRGLGGEDGYTF. The DNA of the CDR3 is TGTGCCACCAGCAGAGGGTTAGGCGGGGAGGATGGCTACACCTTC.

V gene TRBV6-1 combines with J gene TRBJ2-5; perhaps TRBD1 as D (6 bases). Per germline, CDR1 MNHNS and CDR2 SASEGT. V was shortened by 10 bases and J by 3 bases, with 9 bases between the two germline ends. CDR3 length: 11 residues. CDR3 sequence reads: CAIGGEETQYF. CDR3 DNA: TGTGCCATAGGGGGAGAAGAGACCCAGTACTTC.

CDR3 sequence: CASSLGQGYGELFF. The CDR3 DNA sequence: TGTGCCAGCAGCCTCGGACAGGGTTACGGGGAGCTGTTTTTT. The chain has TRBV2 and TRBJ2-2; TRBD1 matches 8 bases. The junction had 7 bases not matched to a gene; V was cut back by 6 bases and J by 7 bases. The CDR3 contains 14 residues. Per the germline V gene, CDR1 is SNHLY and CDR2 is FYNNEI.

The rearrangement links TRBV11-2 to TRBJ2-1; 10 bases agree with TRBD2. Germline V lookup: CDR1 SGHAT, CDR2 FQNNGV. V lost 3 bases, J lost 2 bases, and 4 bases stayed unmatched. The length of the CDR3 is 16 residues. The chain's CDR3 is CASSFPSGRAYNEQFF. Here the CDR3 DNA reads TGTGCCAGCAGCTTCCCCAGCGGGAGGGCCTACAATGAGCAGTTCTTC.

The CDR3 bases are TGTGCCAGCAGTTTATCGAGAACTAGCGGGAGGATGGTGGATAATGAGCAGTTCTTC. Amino acids: CASSLSRTSGRMVDNEQFF. This chain connects TRBV27 to TRBJ2-1; TRBD2 agrees at 12 bases. Losses at the gene ends were 0 bases for V and 7 bases for J; bases not matched to a gene: 13. This CDR3 is 19 amino acids long. Germline lookup yields CDR1 MNHEY and CDR2 SMNVEV (reference sequence).